The sequence of this TCR beta chain was determined in a study of blood T cell repertoires in COVID-19. Overall study: The origin of the acute and convalescent COVID-19 samples was the United States, Italy and Spain. In each case, the material was cDNA or gDNA derived from T cells, B-cell-depleted T cells, or PBMCs.

The germline V and J ends were trimmed by 0 bases and 3 bases, with 6 bases remaining between them. This CDR3 has 13 residues. CDR1 is SGHRS, CDR2 YFSETQ, per germline. In the authors' workflow: Nucleated cell number was recorded as an estimate derived from reference gene primer amplification. Libraries were prepared by immunoSEQ multiplex PCR; TCRdb keeps only in-frame clonotypes and omits some of them. V, J and clone size reflect that table, while D and trimming were determined from the DNA. The sample lists 93,000 or so clones; 85% to 90% were seen once. The sequencing input was peripheral blood. The rearrangement links TRBV5-1 to TRBJ2-5, with D possibly matching TRBD1 (5 bases). The TCR originated in a human donor in a cohort sampled during active COVID-19. The CDR3 protein is CASSLAREETQYF. CDR3 DNA sequence: TGCGCCAGCAGCTTGGCCAGGGAAGAGACCCAGTACTTC.